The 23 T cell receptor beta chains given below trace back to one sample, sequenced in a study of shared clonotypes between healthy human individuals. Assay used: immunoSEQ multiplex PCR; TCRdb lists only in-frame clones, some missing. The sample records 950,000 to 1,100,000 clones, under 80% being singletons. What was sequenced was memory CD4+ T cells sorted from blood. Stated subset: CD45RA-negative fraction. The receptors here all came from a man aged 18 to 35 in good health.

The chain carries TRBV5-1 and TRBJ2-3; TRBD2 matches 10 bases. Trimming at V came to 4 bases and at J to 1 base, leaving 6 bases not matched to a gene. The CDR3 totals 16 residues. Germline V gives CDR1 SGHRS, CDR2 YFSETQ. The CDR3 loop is CASSANSGGRTDTQYF. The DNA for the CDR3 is TGCGCCAGCAGCGCTAATAGCGGGGGGCGCACAGATACGCAGTATTTT.

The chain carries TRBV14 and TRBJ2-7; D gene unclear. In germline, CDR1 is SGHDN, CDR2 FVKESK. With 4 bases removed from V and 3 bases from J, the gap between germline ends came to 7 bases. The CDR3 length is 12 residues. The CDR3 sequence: CASSRTYYEQYF. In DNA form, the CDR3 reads TGTGCCAGCAGCCGCACATACTACGAGCAGTACTTC.

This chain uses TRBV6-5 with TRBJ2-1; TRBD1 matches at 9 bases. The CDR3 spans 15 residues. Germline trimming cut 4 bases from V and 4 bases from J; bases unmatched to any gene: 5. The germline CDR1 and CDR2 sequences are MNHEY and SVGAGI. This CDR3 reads CASSSTGGGYNEQFF. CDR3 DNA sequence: TGTGCCAGCAGTTCGACAGGGGGAGGGTACAATGAGCAGTTCTTC.

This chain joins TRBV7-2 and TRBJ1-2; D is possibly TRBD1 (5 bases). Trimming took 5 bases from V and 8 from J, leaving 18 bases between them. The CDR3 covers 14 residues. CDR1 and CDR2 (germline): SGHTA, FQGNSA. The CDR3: CASSPRAGEYGYTF. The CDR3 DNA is TGTGCCAGCAGCCCCAGAGCGGGGGAATACGGCTACACCTTC.

CDR3 region: CASSVLGYGGSGETQYF. The DNA of the CDR3 is TGTGCCAGCAGTGTATTGGGTTACGGCGGGAGCGGTGAGACCCAGTACTTC. The chain employs TRBV2 and TRBJ2-5, with TRBD2 matching over 7 bases. The CDR3 is 17 residues long. J was trimmed by 5 bases and V by 4 bases; bases with no gene match: 16. Per the germline V gene, CDR1 is SNHLY and CDR2 is FYNNEI.

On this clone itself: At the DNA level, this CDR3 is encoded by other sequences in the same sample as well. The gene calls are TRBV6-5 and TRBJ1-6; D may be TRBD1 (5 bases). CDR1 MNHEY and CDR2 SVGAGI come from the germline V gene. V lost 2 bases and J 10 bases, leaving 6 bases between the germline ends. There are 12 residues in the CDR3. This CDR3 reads CASSYRGSPLHF. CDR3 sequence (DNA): TGTGCCAGCAGTTACCGGGGGTCACCCCTCCACTTT.

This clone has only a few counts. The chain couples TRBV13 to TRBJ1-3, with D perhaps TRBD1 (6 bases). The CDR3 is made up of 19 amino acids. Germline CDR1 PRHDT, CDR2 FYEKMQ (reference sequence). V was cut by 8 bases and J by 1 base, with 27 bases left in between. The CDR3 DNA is TGTGCCAGCCGACTTTGGGGGGCTGGGGGGAAGTCTTCTGGAAACACCATATATTTT. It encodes CASRLWGAGGKSSGNTIYF.

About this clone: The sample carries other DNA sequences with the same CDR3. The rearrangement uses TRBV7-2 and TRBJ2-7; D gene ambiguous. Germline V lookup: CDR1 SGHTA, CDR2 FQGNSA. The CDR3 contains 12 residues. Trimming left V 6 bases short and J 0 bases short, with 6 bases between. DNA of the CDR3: TGTGCCAGCAGTCCAAGCTCCTACGAGCAGTACTTC. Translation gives CASSPSSYEQYF.

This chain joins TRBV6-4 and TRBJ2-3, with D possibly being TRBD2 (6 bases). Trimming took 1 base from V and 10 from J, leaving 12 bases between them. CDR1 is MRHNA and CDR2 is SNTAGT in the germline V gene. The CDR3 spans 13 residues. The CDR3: CASSDLGGTAQYF. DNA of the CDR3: TGTGCCAGCAGTGACTTGGGCGGGACCGCGCAGTATTTT.

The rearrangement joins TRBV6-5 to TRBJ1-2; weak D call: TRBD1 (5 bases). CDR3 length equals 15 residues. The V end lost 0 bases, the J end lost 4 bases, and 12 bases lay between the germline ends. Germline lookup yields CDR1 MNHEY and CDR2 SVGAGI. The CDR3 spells CASSYSGGSGYGYTF. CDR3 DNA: TGTGCCAGCAGTTACTCTGGGGGGTCGGGCTATGGCTACACCTTC.

The CDR3 DNA is TGCAGCGTTGAAGCGAAGTTAAGGCCTGAAGCTTTCTTT. Its protein is CSVEAKLRPEAFF. V gene TRBV29-1 combines with J gene TRBJ1-1; D is unclear. Germline lookup yields CDR1 SQVTM and CDR2 ANQGSEA. V was trimmed by 1 base and J by 6 bases, leaving 12 bases between them. The CDR3 covers 13 residues.

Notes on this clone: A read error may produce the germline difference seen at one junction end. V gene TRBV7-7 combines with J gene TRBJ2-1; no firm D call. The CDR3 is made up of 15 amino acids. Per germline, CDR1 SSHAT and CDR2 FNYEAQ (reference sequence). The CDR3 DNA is TGTGCTAGCAGCTTAGTCTTTTCTCCATGGGATGAGCAGTTCTTC. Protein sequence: CASSLVFSPWDEQFF.

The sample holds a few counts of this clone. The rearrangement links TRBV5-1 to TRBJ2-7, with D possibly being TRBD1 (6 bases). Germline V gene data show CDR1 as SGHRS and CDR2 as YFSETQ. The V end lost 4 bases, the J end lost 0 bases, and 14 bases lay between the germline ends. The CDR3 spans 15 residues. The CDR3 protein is CASSTDRLNSYEQYF. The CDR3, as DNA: TGCGCCAGCAGCACGGACAGACTCAACTCCTACGAGCAGTACTTC.

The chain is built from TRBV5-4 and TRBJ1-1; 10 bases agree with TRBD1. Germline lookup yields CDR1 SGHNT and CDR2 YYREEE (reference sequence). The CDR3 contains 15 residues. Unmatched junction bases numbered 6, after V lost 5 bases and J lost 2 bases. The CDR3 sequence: CASRPDRGVNTEAFF. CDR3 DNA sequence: TGTGCCAGCAGACCGGACAGGGGGGTTAACACTGAAGCTTTCTTT. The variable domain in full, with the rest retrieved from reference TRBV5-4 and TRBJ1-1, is ETGVTQSPTHLIKTRGQQVTLRCSSQSGHNTVSWYQQALGQGPQFIFQYYREEENGRGNFPPRFSGLQFPNYSSELNVNALELDDSALYLCASRPDRGVNTEAFFGQGTRLTVV.

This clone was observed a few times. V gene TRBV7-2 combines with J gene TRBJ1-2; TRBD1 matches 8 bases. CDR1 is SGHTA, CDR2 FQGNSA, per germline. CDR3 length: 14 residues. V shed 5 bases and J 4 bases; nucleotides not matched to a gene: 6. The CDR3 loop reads CASSRGTGSYGYTF. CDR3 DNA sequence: TGTGCCAGCAGCCGGGGGACAGGAAGCTATGGCTACACCTTC.

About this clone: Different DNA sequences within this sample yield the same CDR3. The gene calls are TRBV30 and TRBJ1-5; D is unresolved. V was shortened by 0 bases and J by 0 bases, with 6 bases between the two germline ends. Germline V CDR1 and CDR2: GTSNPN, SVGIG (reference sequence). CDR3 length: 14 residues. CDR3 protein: CAWSVGSSNQPQHF. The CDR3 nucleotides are TGTGCCTGGAGTGTAGGGAGTAGCAATCAGCCCCAGCATTTT.

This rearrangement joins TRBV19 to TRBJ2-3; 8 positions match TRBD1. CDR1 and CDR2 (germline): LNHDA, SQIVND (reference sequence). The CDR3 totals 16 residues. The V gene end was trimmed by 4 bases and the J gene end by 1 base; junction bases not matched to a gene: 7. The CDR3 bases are TGTGCCAGTAGTACGAATTACAGGGGGGGCACAGATACGCAGTATTTT. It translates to CASSTNYRGGTDTQYF.

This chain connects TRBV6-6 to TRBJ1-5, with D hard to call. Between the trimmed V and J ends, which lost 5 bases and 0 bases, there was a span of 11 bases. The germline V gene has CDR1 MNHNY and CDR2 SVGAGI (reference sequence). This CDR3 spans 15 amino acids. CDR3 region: CASSRPGSSNQPQHF. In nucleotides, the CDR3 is TGTGCCAGCAGTCGGCCTGGGAGTAGCAATCAGCCCCAGCATTTT.

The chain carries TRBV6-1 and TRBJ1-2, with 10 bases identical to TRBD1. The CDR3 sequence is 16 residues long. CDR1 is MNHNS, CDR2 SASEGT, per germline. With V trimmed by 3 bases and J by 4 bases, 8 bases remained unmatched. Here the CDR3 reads CASSEGQGTGFYGYTF. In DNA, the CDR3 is TGTGCCAGCAGTGAGGGACAGGGGACGGGGTTCTATGGCTACACCTTC.

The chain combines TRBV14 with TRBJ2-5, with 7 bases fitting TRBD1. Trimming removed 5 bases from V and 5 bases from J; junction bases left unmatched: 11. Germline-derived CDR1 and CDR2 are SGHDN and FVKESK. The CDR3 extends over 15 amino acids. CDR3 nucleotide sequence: TGTGCCAGCAGCGTAAGGACAGGCCCCCGGGAGACCCAGTACTTC. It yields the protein CASSVRTGPRETQYF.

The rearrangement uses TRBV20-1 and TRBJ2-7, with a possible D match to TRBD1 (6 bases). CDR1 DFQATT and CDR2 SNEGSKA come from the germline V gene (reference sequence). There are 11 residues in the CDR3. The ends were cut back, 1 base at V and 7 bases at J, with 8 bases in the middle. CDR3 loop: CSARVGQEQYF. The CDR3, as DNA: TGCAGTGCTAGAGTGGGACAAGAGCAGTACTTC.

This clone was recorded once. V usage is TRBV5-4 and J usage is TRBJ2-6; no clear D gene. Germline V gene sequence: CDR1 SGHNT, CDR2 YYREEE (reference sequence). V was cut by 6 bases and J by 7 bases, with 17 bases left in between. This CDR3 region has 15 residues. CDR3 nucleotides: TGTGCCAGCAACGCCGCTCGGCAGAACGCCAACGTCCTGACTTTC. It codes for CASNAARQNANVLTF.

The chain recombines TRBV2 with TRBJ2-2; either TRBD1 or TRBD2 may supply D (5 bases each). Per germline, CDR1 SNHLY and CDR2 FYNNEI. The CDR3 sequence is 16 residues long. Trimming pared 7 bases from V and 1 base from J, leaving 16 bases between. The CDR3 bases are TGTGCCAGCACCTTGGGGACGGGTTTGAACACCGGGGAGCTGTTTTTT. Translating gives CASTLGTGLNTGELFF.